This T cell receptor (beta chain) was sequenced for a study of blood T cells in healthy people across ages. This CDR3 has 15 residues. After removal of 5 bases from V and 4 bases from J, the junction contained 11 bases not matched to a gene. Through a sample-barcoded 5' primer and a J-beta primer mix, a second PCR was run for 7 to 11 cycles. TCRdb reprocessed the 5' RACE reads with MiXCR, giving one entry per CDR3 protein. Of about 640,000 distinct CDR3 sequences in the sample, roughly 58% were seen once. The sample was blood. This rearrangement joins TRBV12-3 or TRBV12-4 to TRBJ2-7; TRBD2 matches 7 bases. The clonotype was recovered from a man aged 60-69 years in good health. The CDR3, as DNA: TGTGCCAGCAGTGATCTAGCGGAGACACCTTACGAGCAGTACTTC. This translates into CASSDLAETPYEQYF.